These T cell receptor beta chains were read from a single sample in a study of T cells in Graves' hyperthyroidism and ophthalmopathy. TCRdb itself ran the multiplex PCR reads through MiXCR, one entry per CDR3 protein. Of hundreds of thousands of distinct CDR3 sequences listed, more than 12% were seen once; the top ten hold about an eighth. Sequenced material: blood. These receptors originate from a woman between 50 and 59 years old with Graves' ophthalmopathy. Each CDR3 is given with its conserved first and last residue. Fields, in order: D gene, clone size, J gene, V gene, CDR3 protein, CDR3 DNA. The D gene is left open where the match is weak. Expanded clones get a size class; other rows say once, few or many, or leave the size out.

d_call: .; clone_size: few; j_call: TRBJ2-7; v_call: TRBV11-3; cdr3_aa: CAQRLRCYEQYF; cdr3_nt: TGTGCCCAGCGACTGCGGTGCTACGAGCAGTACTTC
d_call: TRBD2; clone_size: many; j_call: TRBJ2-7; v_call: TRBV28; cdr3_aa: CASSGGLQTYEQYF; cdr3_nt: TGTGCCAGCAGTGGGGGACTACAAACCTACGAGCAGTACTTC
d_call: .; clone_size: .; j_call: TRBJ2-2; v_call: TRBV9; cdr3_aa: CASEGYGELFF; cdr3_nt: TGTGCCAGCGAAGGTTACGGGGAGCTGTTTTTT
d_call: TRBD2; clone_size: many; j_call: TRBJ2-7; v_call: TRBV12-3/TRBV12-4; cdr3_aa: CASSSGLVIYEQYF; cdr3_nt: TGTGCCAGCAGTTCGGGACTAGTAATCTACGAGCAGTACTTC
d_call: .; clone_size: many; j_call: TRBJ2-5; v_call: TRBV28; cdr3_aa: CASSSDPSRGIWETQYF; cdr3_nt: TGTGCCAGCAGTTCCGATCCATCACGGGGGATTTGGGAGACCCAGTACTTC
d_call: TRBD1; clone_size: few; j_call: TRBJ1-3; v_call: TRBV7-2; cdr3_aa: CASSFGTVGNTIYF; cdr3_nt: TGTGCCAGCAGCTTCGGGACAGTTGGAAACACCATATATTTT
d_call: .; clone_size: many; j_call: TRBJ2-4; v_call: TRBV28; cdr3_aa: CASSLGGLAKNIQYF; cdr3_nt: TGTGCCAGCAGTTTGGGAGGATTAGCCAAAAACATTCAGTACTTC
d_call: .; clone_size: .; j_call: TRBJ1-4; v_call: TRBV10-3; cdr3_aa: CAISESTGDNEKLFF; cdr3_nt: TGTGCCATCAGTGAGTCGACAGGAGATAATGAAAAACTGTTTTTT
d_call: TRBD2; clone_size: few; j_call: TRBJ2-4; v_call: TRBV18; cdr3_aa: CASSRGSGSFAKNIQYF; cdr3_nt: TGTGCCAGCTCCCGGGGTAGCGGGAGTTTTGCCAAAAACATTCAGTACTTC
d_call: TRBD1; clone_size: many; j_call: TRBJ2-3; v_call: TRBV5-8; cdr3_aa: CASSLGDRSYPTDTQYF; cdr3_nt: TGTGCCAGCAGCTTGGGGGACAGATCCTATCCCACAGATACGCAGTATTTT
d_call: TRBD2; clone_size: .; j_call: TRBJ2-3; v_call: TRBV4-3; cdr3_aa: CASSQASGNSDTQYF; cdr3_nt: TGCGCCAGCAGCCAAGCTAGCGGGAATTCAGATACGCAGTATTTT
d_call: TRBD1; clone_size: .; j_call: TRBJ2-1; v_call: TRBV7-9; cdr3_aa: CASSHRDRASAGVINEQFF; cdr3_nt: TGTGCCAGCAGCCACCGGGACAGGGCATCTGCGGGAGTAATAAATGAGCAGTTCTTC
d_call: .; clone_size: .; j_call: TRBJ2-7; v_call: TRBV6-5; cdr3_aa: CASSYSSDYEQYF; cdr3_nt: TGTGCCAGCAGTTACTCAAGCGACTACGAGCAGTACTTC
d_call: .; clone_size: .; j_call: TRBJ1-5; v_call: TRBV28; cdr3_aa: CASSLRGAMGQPQHF; cdr3_nt: TGTGCCAGCAGTTTGCGGGGGGCTATGGGTCAGCCCCAGCATTTT
d_call: TRBD2; clone_size: many; j_call: TRBJ2-3; v_call: TRBV7-8; cdr3_aa: CASSLREGSGTDTQYF; cdr3_nt: TGTGCCAGCAGCTTGCGGGAGGGCTCCGGCACAGATACGCAGTATTTT
d_call: .; clone_size: many; j_call: TRBJ2-7; v_call: TRBV14; cdr3_aa: CASSQVLGAMNEQYF; cdr3_nt: TGTGCCAGCAGCCAAGTCCTAGGGGCTATGAACGAGCAGTACTTC
d_call: .; clone_size: many; j_call: TRBJ1-5; v_call: TRBV11-2; cdr3_aa: CASSSQGYQPQHF; cdr3_nt: TGTGCCAGCAGCTCACAGGGATATCAGCCCCAGCATTTT
d_call: .; clone_size: few; j_call: TRBJ2-6; v_call: TRBV19; cdr3_aa: CASRLPGLAGANVLTF; cdr3_nt: TGTGCCAGTAGATTACCAGGGCTGGCCGGGGCCAACGTCCTGACTTTC
d_call: .; clone_size: many; j_call: TRBJ2-3; v_call: TRBV20-1; cdr3_aa: CSARVTTTDTQYF; cdr3_nt: TGCAGTGCTAGAGTTACGACCACAGATACGCAGTATTTT
d_call: TRBD1; clone_size: many; j_call: TRBJ2-7; v_call: TRBV6-1; cdr3_aa: CASRTGTVAHEQYF; cdr3_nt: TGTGCCAGCAGGACCGGGACAGTAGCCCACGAGCAGTACTTC
d_call: .; clone_size: .; j_call: TRBJ1-6; v_call: TRBV18; cdr3_aa: CASSPRERHRNSPLHF; cdr3_nt: TGTGCCAGCTCACCAAGGGAGAGGCATAGAAATTCACCCCTCCACTTT
d_call: TRBD2; clone_size: .; j_call: TRBJ2-7; v_call: TRBV9; cdr3_aa: CASSVGGLAAGEQYF; cdr3_nt: TGTGCCAGCAGCGTAGGGGGACTAGCGGCGGGCGAGCAGTACTTC
d_call: .; clone_size: many; j_call: TRBJ2-3; v_call: TRBV2; cdr3_aa: CATRSGSLSSTDTQYF; cdr3_nt: TGTGCCACCCGGTCAGGATCCTTATCCTCCACAGATACGCAGTATTTT
d_call: .; clone_size: .; j_call: TRBJ2-1; v_call: TRBV7-2; cdr3_aa: CASSLDPSAGQQFF; cdr3_nt: TGTGCCAGCAGCTTAGATCCGTCCGCGGGACAGCAGTTCTTC
d_call: .; clone_size: .; j_call: TRBJ2-2; v_call: TRBV20-1; cdr3_aa: CSAPPPAGNTGELFF; cdr3_nt: TGCAGTGCTCCACCTCCAGCGGGGAACACCGGGGAGCTGTTTTTT
d_call: .; clone_size: many; j_call: TRBJ1-1; v_call: TRBV12-3/TRBV12-4; cdr3_aa: CASSPGAVNTEAFF; cdr3_nt: TGTGCCAGCAGTCCCGGGGCCGTGAACACTGAAGCTTTCTTT
d_call: .; clone_size: many; j_call: TRBJ2-2; v_call: TRBV18; cdr3_aa: CASSPAGAVTGELFF; cdr3_nt: TGTGCCAGCTCACCGGCGGGTGCGGTTACCGGGGAGCTGTTTTTT
d_call: TRBD1; clone_size: few; j_call: TRBJ2-2; v_call: TRBV6-2/TRBV6-3; cdr3_aa: CASSWGQGPPGELFF; cdr3_nt: TGTGCCAGCAGTTGGGGACAGGGACCACCCGGGGAGCTGTTTTTT
d_call: .; clone_size: few; j_call: TRBJ2-2; v_call: TRBV15; cdr3_aa: CATSRAHWEGFNTGELFF; cdr3_nt: TGTGCCACCAGTAGAGCCCATTGGGAAGGGTTTAACACCGGGGAGCTGTTTTTT
d_call: .; clone_size: many; j_call: TRBJ2-5; v_call: TRBV11-2; cdr3_aa: CASSTRTGREETQYF; cdr3_nt: TGTGCCAGCAGCACACGGACAGGGAGGGAAGAGACCCAGTACTTC
d_call: .; clone_size: .; j_call: TRBJ2-7; v_call: TRBV27; cdr3_aa: CASSTSIGQNTYEQYF; cdr3_nt: TGTGCCAGCAGTACTTCCATCGGACAGAATACCTACGAGCAGTACTTC
d_call: TRBD1; clone_size: .; j_call: TRBJ1-1; v_call: TRBV20-1; cdr3_aa: CSAHSHDRENTEAFF; cdr3_nt: TGCAGTGCTCACTCCCACGACAGGGAGAACACTGAAGCTTTCTTT
d_call: .; clone_size: many; j_call: TRBJ1-4; v_call: TRBV28; cdr3_aa: CASSYSEKLFF; cdr3_nt: TGTGCCAGCAGCTACAGCGAAAAACTGTTTTTT
d_call: .; clone_size: many; j_call: TRBJ2-2; v_call: TRBV7-2; cdr3_aa: CASRQTARGGELFF; cdr3_nt: TGTGCCAGCAGACAAACCGCACGGGGGGGGGAGCTGTTTTTT
d_call: .; clone_size: many; j_call: TRBJ2-7; v_call: TRBV18; cdr3_aa: CASSHEQYF; cdr3_nt: TGTGCCAGCTCACACGAGCAGTACTTC
d_call: TRBD1; clone_size: .; j_call: TRBJ1-1; v_call: TRBV9; cdr3_aa: CASSVGGGTGETEAFF; cdr3_nt: TGTGCCAGCAGCGTAGGGGGGGGGACAGGGGAGACTGAAGCTTTCTTT
d_call: TRBD2; clone_size: many; j_call: TRBJ2-1; v_call: TRBV2; cdr3_aa: CASSEAPGLDYNEQFF; cdr3_nt: TGTGCCAGCAGTGAAGCGCCCGGACTAGACTACAATGAGCAGTTCTTC
d_call: .; clone_size: .; j_call: TRBJ1-1; v_call: TRBV5-1; cdr3_aa: CASTSDLGPGPAFF; cdr3_nt: TGCGCCAGCACGTCCGACCTTGGCCCTGGGCCGGCTTTCTTT
d_call: .; clone_size: many; j_call: TRBJ2-2; v_call: TRBV6-1; cdr3_aa: CASTPNEHGELFF; cdr3_nt: TGTGCCAGCACCCCCAATGAGCACGGGGAGCTGTTTTTT
d_call: .; clone_size: .; j_call: TRBJ2-7; v_call: TRBV4-3; cdr3_aa: CASSQSGRPDYEQYF; cdr3_nt: TGCGCCAGCAGCCAATCCGGGAGACCAGACTACGAGCAGTACTTC
d_call: TRBD2; clone_size: many; j_call: TRBJ2-7; v_call: TRBV12-3/TRBV12-4; cdr3_aa: CASAWEGSYEQYF; cdr3_nt: TGTGCCAGCGCGTGGGAGGGCTCCTACGAGCAGTACTTC
d_call: TRBD1; clone_size: .; j_call: TRBJ2-7; v_call: TRBV20-1; cdr3_aa: CSARGQETYEQYF; cdr3_nt: TGCAGTGCTCGAGGACAGGAAACCTACGAGCAGTACTTC
d_call: .; clone_size: many; j_call: TRBJ2-7; v_call: TRBV7-9; cdr3_aa: CASSPRDVYEQYF; cdr3_nt: TGTGCCAGCAGCCCGCGGGACGTCTACGAGCAGTACTTC
d_call: TRBD1; clone_size: .; j_call: TRBJ1-6; v_call: TRBV4-3; cdr3_aa: CASSQGTGGSPLHF; cdr3_nt: TGCGCCAGCAGCCAAGGGACAGGGGGTTCACCCCTCCACTTT
d_call: .; clone_size: few; j_call: TRBJ2-1; v_call: TRBV24-1; cdr3_aa: CATSDLLANEQFF; cdr3_nt: TGTGCCACCAGTGACCTTCTAGCAAATGAGCAGTTCTTC
d_call: TRBD1; clone_size: few; j_call: TRBJ2-2; v_call: TRBV12-5; cdr3_aa: CASGPGQTNTGELFF; cdr3_nt: TGTGCTAGTGGCCCGGGACAGACGAACACCGGGGAGCTGTTTTTT
d_call: TRBD1; clone_size: few; j_call: TRBJ2-1; v_call: TRBV5-1; cdr3_aa: CASSLTPGQAYNEQFF; cdr3_nt: TGCGCCAGCAGCTTGACCCCGGGACAGGCGTACAATGAGCAGTTCTTC
d_call: .; clone_size: .; j_call: TRBJ2-7; v_call: TRBV15; cdr3_aa: CATSRGGVREQYF; cdr3_nt: TGTGCCACCAGCAGAGGGGGGGTTCGGGAGCAGTACTTC
d_call: .; clone_size: many; j_call: TRBJ2-2; v_call: TRBV3-1; cdr3_aa: CASSQVRVRPGELFF; cdr3_nt: TGTGCCAGCAGCCAAGTAAGGGTTCGTCCCGGGGAGCTGTTTTTT